The rows below give T cell receptor beta chains drawn from one sample of a study of Graves' ophthalmopathy and Graves' hyperthyroidism. MiXCR, run by TCRdb on the multiplex PCR reads, gives a single entry per CDR3 protein. Of some 750,000 distinct CDR3 sequences listed, about 44% are singletons. The sequenced sample consisted of peripheral blood. The receptors derive from an adult man with Graves' ophthalmopathy. CDR3s include the opening cysteine and the closing phenylalanine or tryptophan. The D gene is left open where the match is weak. Clone size, where shown, is once, few, many, or a class for clones that have expanded.

.,.,12,TRBV20-1,TRBJ1-2,CSARVGAGGYTF,TGCAGTGCTAGAGTCGGGGCGGGCGGCTACACCTTC
few,TRBD1,16,TRBV11-2,TRBJ1-2,CASSLTGNETRHGYTF,TGCGCCAGCAGCCTGACAGGGAATGAGACGCGGCATGGCTACACCTTC
few,TRBD2,14,TRBV20-1,TRBJ2-7,CSALTSGSSYEQYF,TGCAGTGCCTTGACTAGCGGTAGCTCCTACGAGCAGTACTTC
few,.,10,TRBV29-1,TRBJ2-7,CSVEVLAGHF,TGCAGCGTTGAAGTTCTCGCGGGACACTTC
.,TRBD2,15,TRBV3-1,TRBJ2-5,CASSQWAGEEETQYF,TGTGCCAGCAGCCAATGGGCGGGAGAGGAGGAGACCCAGTACTTC
few,TRBD2,15,TRBV14,TRBJ2-7,CASSQGLAARYEQYF,TGTGCCAGCAGCCAAGGACTAGCGGCCCGCTACGAGCAGTACTTC
.,TRBD1,12,TRBV29-1,TRBJ1-1,CSIQGRVTEAFF,TGCAGCATACAGGGGAGGGTGACTGAAGCTTTCTTT
.,TRBD1,16,TRBV7-9,TRBJ1-2,CASSLATGGRYYGYTF,TGTGCCAGCAGCTTGGCAACAGGGGGCCGTTACTATGGCTACACCTTC
.,TRBD1,12,TRBV20-1,TRBJ2-2,CSGGQGPGELFF,TGCAGTGGGGGACAGGGGCCCGGGGAGCTGTTTTTT
.,.,15,TRBV5-6,TRBJ1-5,CASRFWTVPNQPQHF,TGTGCCAGCAGATTTTGGACTGTCCCAAATCAGCCCCAGCATTTT
.,TRBD2,15,TRBV25-1,TRBJ2-5,CASLLLAGGQETQYF,TGTGCCAGCTTACTACTAGCGGGGGGCCAAGAGACCCAGTACTTC
few,TRBD1,13,TRBV2,TRBJ1-4,CASSSTGGEKLFF,TGTGCCAGCAGTTCTACAGGGGGGGAAAAACTGTTTTTT
.,.,14,TRBV6-1,TRBJ1-3,CASSVSGSGNTIYF,TGTGCCAGCAGCGTTAGCGGGTCTGGAAACACCATATATTTT
.,TRBD1,14,TRBV19,TRBJ1-4,CASKPGTGEGKLFF,TGTGCCAGTAAGCCCGGGACAGGGGAAGGAAAACTGTTTTTT
few,TRBD1,14,TRBV5-8,TRBJ1-2,CASSLWGTGDGYTF,TGTGCCAGCAGCTTGTGGGGGACAGGGGACGGCTACACCTTC
few,TRBD1,16,TRBV29-1,TRBJ1-2,CSVGQPGQGARYGYTF,TGCAGCGTAGGACAACCGGGACAGGGGGCGCGATATGGCTACACCTTC
.,.,14,TRBV12-3/TRBV12-4,TRBJ1-6,CASSSLAGVSPLHF,TGTGCCAGCAGTTCACTAGCGGGGGTTTCACCCCTCCACTTT
many,TRBD1,16,TRBV10-2,TRBJ1-1,CASIAGTGGLATEAFF,TGCGCCAGCATCGCCGGGACAGGGGGTCTCGCCACTGAAGCTTTCTTT
.,.,9,TRBV20-1,TRBJ2-7,CSARDRQYF,TGCAGTGCTAGAGACAGGCAGTACTTC
many,.,14,TRBV2,TRBJ1-5,CASSAGQRDQPQHF,TGTGCCAGCAGTGCCGGACAGCGAGATCAGCCCCAGCATTTT
.,TRBD1,12,TRBV10-3,TRBJ1-1,CASGGQDFEAFF,TGTGCCAGCGGGGGACAGGACTTTGAAGCTTTCTTT
.,.,13,TRBV12-3/TRBV12-4,TRBJ1-5,CASSLGFGKPQHF,TGTGCCAGCAGTCTCGGGTTTGGGAAACCCCAGCATTTT
many,.,12,TRBV2,TRBJ1-2,CASTMGASGYTF,TGTGCCAGCACGATGGGTGCGTCTGGCTACACCTTC
once,.,16,TRBV2,TRBJ2-7,CASSGVGPSDSDEQYF,TGTGCCAGCAGTGGGGTGGGGCCCTCGGACTCGGACGAGCAGTACTTC
.,.,15,TRBV10-3,TRBJ1-3,CAISEVRTFGNTIYF,TGTGCCATCAGTGAAGTTCGGACGTTCGGAAACACCATATATTTT
many,.,16,TRBV24-1,TRBJ1-6,CATSDSRSGSRSPLHF,TGTGCCACCAGTGACTCCAGGTCCGGGTCTCGATCACCCCTCCACTTT
many,.,13,TRBV7-9,TRBJ1-1,CASSLTLNTEAFF,TGTGCCAGCAGCTTAACCTTGAACACTGAAGCTTTCTTT
.,.,14,TRBV11-2,TRBJ2-7,CASSLVGVPKEQYF,TGTGCCAGCAGCTTAGTGGGAGTGCCTAAAGAGCAGTACTTC
.,TRBD1,14,TRBV10-3,TRBJ1-2,CAISVKTGDYGYTF,TGTGCCATCAGCGTTAAAACAGGGGACTATGGCTACACCTTC
.,.,15,TRBV9,TRBJ1-5,CASSPWGQSNQPQHF,TGTGCCAGCAGCCCTTGGGGGCAGAGCAATCAGCCCCAGCATTTT
few,TRBD1,14,TRBV24-1,TRBJ2-7,CASRKTGDPYEQYF,TGTGCCAGCAGAAAGACAGGGGATCCCTACGAGCAGTACTTC
many,TRBD1,16,TRBV10-3,TRBJ1-2,CAISESYGQGNYGYTF,TGTGCCATCAGTGAGTCGTATGGACAGGGGAACTATGGCTACACCTTC
few,.,15,TRBV20-1,TRBJ1-5,CSARGGGGSNQPQHF,TGCAGTGCTAGAGGTGGCGGCGGGAGCAATCAGCCCCAGCATTTT
.,.,14,TRBV25-1,TRBJ2-2,CASSETANTGELFF,TGTGCCAGTAGTGAGACAGCGAACACCGGGGAGCTGTTTTTT
once,TRBD1,16,TRBV4-3,TRBJ1-6,CASSLSRDRSNSPLHF,TGCGCCAGCAGCCTTAGCCGGGACAGGTCTAATTCACCCCTCCACTTT
.,.,13,TRBV11-2,TRBJ1-2,CASSLWPRGSYTF,TGTGCCAGCAGCTTATGGCCGAGGGGTTCCTACACCTTC
.,TRBD1,18,TRBV24-1,TRBJ1-5,CASSSQGDRYSSNQPQHF,TGTGCCAGCAGTTCTCAGGGGGATCGGTATTCTAGCAATCAGCCCCAGCATTTT
few,.,15,TRBV6-6,TRBJ1-3,CASSYSADSGNTIYF,TGTGCCAGCAGTTACTCAGCAGACTCTGGAAACACCATATATTTT
.,.,15,TRBV7-2,TRBJ2-6,CASSEPGSGANVLTF,TGTGCCAGCAGCGAGCCAGGGTCTGGGGCCAACGTCCTGACTTTC
many,.,18,TRBV15,TRBJ1-1,CATSRGPTAARMNTEAFF,TGTGCCACCAGCAGAGGCCCGACAGCCGCCCGAATGAACACTGAAGCTTTCTTT
few,TRBD1,17,TRBV19,TRBJ1-6,CASSIPAGTAVNSPLHF,TGTGCCAGTAGTATACCCGCCGGGACAGCGGTAAATTCACCCCTCCACTTT
.,.,16,TRBV12-3/TRBV12-4,TRBJ1-6,CASGTDRSPLRSPLHF,TGTGCCAGCGGGACCGACAGGTCCCCCCTCAGGTCACCCCTCCACTTT
.,.,14,TRBV7-2,TRBJ1-2,CASSARADLWVYTF,TGTGCCAGCAGCGCGAGGGCTGACCTTTGGGTCTACACCTTC
once,.,13,TRBV5-1,TRBJ2-2,CASSLATRGELFF,TGCGCCAGCAGCTTGGCCACCCGCGGGGAGCTGTTTTTT
.,TRBD1,15,TRBV9,TRBJ2-7,CASSAGGRRGYEQYF,TGTGCCAGCAGCGCAGGGGGCCGACGCGGGTACGAGCAGTACTTC
many,.,13,TRBV9,TRBJ1-1,CASSSRANTEAFF,TGTGCCAGCAGCTCGAGGGCCAACACTGAAGCTTTCTTT
.,TRBD1,15,TRBV12-3/TRBV12-4,TRBJ2-7,CASRRTGTGSYEQYF,TGTGCCAGCAGGCGAACCGGGACAGGGTCCTACGAGCAGTACTTC
.,TRBD1,15,TRBV24-1,TRBJ2-2,CATSDWDRNTGELFF,TGTGCCACCAGTGATTGGGACAGAAACACCGGGGAGCTGTTTTTT
.,.,14,TRBV3-1,TRBJ2-7,CASRAGHSSYEQYF,TGTGCCAGCAGGGCCGGACATAGCTCCTACGAGCAGTACTTC
.,.,11,TRBV7-9,TRBJ2-2,CATLGAGELFF,TGTGCCACCCTCGGGGCCGGGGAGCTGTTTTTT
many,TRBD1,16,TRBV15,TRBJ1-5,CATSRDDRGFSQPQHF,TGTGCCACCAGCAGAGATGACAGGGGGTTTAGTCAGCCCCAGCATTTT